The count of the clone carrying this TCR beta chain is one. The sample comes from a study of control samples from healthy donors and cancer patients. The method was immunoSEQ multiplex PCR; TCRdb's version includes in-frame clones alone and lacks a portion of them. Of around 150,000 clones in the sample, about 94% were seen once. Germline CDR1 and CDR2: SGHTA and FQGNSA. V was pared by 6 bases and J by 7 bases, with 10 bases of the junction left unmatched. The CDR3 consists of 16 residues. The TCR sequence derives from a woman aged 40 to 50 in good health. The sequenced sample consisted of blood. This chain joins TRBV7-2 and TRBJ1-6, with 9 bases lining up with TRBD1. CDR3 nucleotide sequence: TGTGCCAGCAGAACGGGACAGGGTTTACCAAATTCACCCCTCCACTTT. Translated, it gives CASRTGQGLPNSPLHF.